This T cell receptor (beta chain) was identified in a study of blood T cell repertoires in COVID-19. For the study at large: There were acute and convalescent COVID-19 samples, and they came from the United States, Italy and Spain. T cells, B-cell-depleted T cells, or PBMCs supplied cDNA or gDNA.

Authors' methods: Estimation of nucleated cell counts relied on the amplification of reference gene primers. Sequencing used immunoSEQ multiplex PCR; TCRdb keeps in-frame clones, though not all of them. That table furnishes V, J and clone size, whereas the DNA furnished D and trimming. This table holds about 69,000 clones, roughly 79% found once. J lost 5 bases, V lost 5 bases, and 10 bases had no gene match. This CDR3 contains 14 residues. Germline CDR1 reads SGHRS; CDR2 reads YFSETQ. The specimen sequenced was peripheral blood. The origin of this receptor is a human donor in a cohort sampled during active COVID-19. The chain combines TRBV5-1 with TRBJ2-7; 7 bases are a match to TRBD1. CDR3 DNA sequence: TGCGCCAGCAGACCCGGGACAGTTAAGGACGAGCAGTACTTC. This sequence encodes CASRPGTVKDEQYF.